The rows below give T cell receptor beta chains drawn from one sample of a study of control samples from healthy donors and cancer patients. Generated by immunoSEQ multiplex PCR, the TCRdb table keeps only in-frame clones and is missing some. The sample carries around 94,000 clones, approximately 93% recorded once. The material sequenced was blood. These receptors all stem from a woman under 40 in good health. The CDR3 runs from the conserved cysteine through the conserved F or W. Each record gives: J gene, V gene, D gene, clone size, CDR3 DNA, CDR3 protein. The D gene is left open where the match is weak. Where a row states a size, it is once, few, many or the class of an expanded clone; other rows omit it.

TRBJ2-2,TRBV10-1,-,-,TGCGCCAGCGGGGAGACCCTACTCACCGGGGAGCTGTTTTTT,CASGETLLTGELFF
TRBJ1-2,TRBV28,-,once,TGTGCCAGCAGTTTAGTAGGGGCCTATGGCTACACCTTC,CASSLVGAYGYTF
TRBJ2-1,TRBV5-1,TRBD2,-,TGCGCCAGCAGCTTGGACACTAGCGGGGGGTCCTACAATGAGCAGTTCTTC,CASSLDTSGGSYNEQFF
TRBJ1-4,TRBV19,-,-,TGTGCCAGTAGTTCCATTGGGACTGCGGCAAAACTGTTTTTT,CASSSIGTAAKLFF
TRBJ1-4,TRBV5-1,-,-,TGCGCCAGCAGCTTTGACAGCTTTAGTGAAAAACTGTTTTTT,CASSFDSFSEKLFF
TRBJ2-5,TRBV4-1,TRBD2,once,TGCGCCAGCAGCCCCAGGACTAGCGGGGGGCAAGAGACCCAGTACTTC,CASSPRTSGGQETQYF
TRBJ2-6,TRBV11-3,-,-,TGTGCCAGCAGCTCGGGACACACGGCCTCTGGGGCCAACGTCCTGACTTTC,CASSSGHTASGANVLTF
TRBJ2-1,TRBV27,TRBD1,-,TGTGCCAGCAGTTTCGGGACAGCCTACAATGAGCAGTTCTTC,CASSFGTAYNEQFF
TRBJ2-1,TRBV4-1,TRBD2,-,TGCGCCAGCAGCCAAGCCCGTCGGGGGGGCCATGAGCAGTTCTTC,CASSQARRGGHEQFF
TRBJ1-1,TRBV29-1,-,-,TGCAGCGTTGAAGCCCGGGCCGCCATGAACACTGAAGCTTTCTTT,CSVEARAAMNTEAFF
TRBJ1-1,TRBV4-1,-,-,TGCGCCAGCAGCCAAGGGGGAAGGTTACAGAACACTGAAGCTTTCTTT,CASSQGGRLQNTEAFF
TRBJ2-7,TRBV5-6,TRBD1,once,TGTGCCAGCAGCCGACGGGGACAGACCTACGAGCAGTACTTC,CASSRRGQTYEQYF
TRBJ1-2,TRBV5-5,-,-,TGTGCCAGCAGCGTGAACATCTATGGCTACACCTTC,CASSVNIYGYTF
TRBJ1-1,TRBV30,-,-,TGTGCCTGGAGAAGCTATCGACAGCTTTTGGACACTGAAGCTTTCTTT,CAWRSYRQLLDTEAFF
TRBJ1-2,TRBV12-3/TRBV12-4,-,-,TGTGCCAGCAGTTTACAGGTGTATGGCTACACCTTC,CASSLQVYGYTF
TRBJ1-4,TRBV6-5,TRBD1,-,TGTGCCAGCAGTTACCAACAGGGGGCTGTCGAAAAACTGTTTTTT,CASSYQQGAVEKLFF
TRBJ2-1,TRBV7-2,TRBD2,-,TGTGCCAGCAGCTTAGACGTCCGGACTAGCGGGAGGAGTAATGAGCAGTTCTTC,CASSLDVRTSGRSNEQFF
TRBJ2-3,TRBV27,-,once,TGTGCCAGCAGTTTAATGGGTAGCTCAGATACGCAGTATTTT,CASSLMGSSDTQYF
TRBJ2-7,TRBV7-9,-,-,TGTGCCAGCAGCTTAAATACCCCTACCTACGAGCAGTACTTC,CASSLNTPTYEQYF
TRBJ1-1,TRBV27,-,-,TGTGCCAGCAGCTTAAATGGAAGAACTGAAGCTTTCTTT,CASSLNGRTEAFF
TRBJ1-4,TRBV7-9,-,once,TGTGCCAGCAGCTTAGATGCAGGGGTTTTTGAAAAACTGTTTTTT,CASSLDAGVFEKLFF
TRBJ1-5,TRBV6-1,-,-,TGTGCCAGCAGTGAAGTAGGCGGATTAAATCAGCCCCAGCATTTT,CASSEVGGLNQPQHF
TRBJ1-1,TRBV7-6,-,-,TGTGCCAGCAGCGTACAGGGCATGAACACTGAAGCTTTCTTT,CASSVQGMNTEAFF
TRBJ2-4,TRBV3-1/TRBV3-2,-,-,TGTGCCAGCAGCCAAGATCCGCCGGGAAGAGGGATTCAGTACTTC,CASSQDPPGRGIQYF
TRBJ1-6,TRBV7-6,-,-,TGTGCCAGCAGCCCCCACCCCTTTGCAGGGCTAAATAATTCACCCCTCCACTTT,CASSPHPFAGLNNSPLHF
TRBJ1-2,TRBV24-1,-,-,TGTGCCACCAGTGATTCCTCAGGGAACTATGGCTACACCTTC,CATSDSSGNYGYTF
TRBJ1-2,TRBV29-1,-,-,TGCAGCGTTGGACAGATGTTCAAGCACGACTATGGCTACACCTTC,CSVGQMFKHDYGYTF
TRBJ1-2,TRBV19,TRBD1,-,TGTGCCAGTAGTATCAGGGGGCGCATCTATGGCTACACCTTC,CASSIRGRIYGYTF